The rows below give T cell receptor beta chains drawn from one sample of a study of T cell responses to AZD1222 COVID-19 vaccine. The data were produced by immunoSEQ multiplex PCR, yet TCRdb's version contains in-frame clones alone and is incomplete. This table holds 100,000 to 130,000 clones, 89% found once. The sample in question was peripheral blood, obtained on day 0 of MenACWY control vaccination. These receptors all stem from an adult in good health. Both conserved end residues are part of each CDR3. D genes are given only for firm matches. Only part of the rows carry a size: once, few, many, or a class if the clone is expanded.

clone_size: .; d_call: TRBD1; j_call: TRBJ1-2; v_call: TRBV19; cdr3_nt: TGTGCCAGTAGTACAAGCCCCACAGGGGCGAGCTATGGCTACACCTTC; cdr3_aa: CASSTSPTGASYGYTF
clone_size: .; d_call: TRBD1; j_call: TRBJ1-5; v_call: TRBV27; cdr3_nt: TGTGCCAGCAGTTTACTCCAGGGGGCGGATCAGCCCCAGCATTTT; cdr3_aa: CASSLLQGADQPQHF
clone_size: .; d_call: .; j_call: TRBJ1-3; v_call: TRBV6-5; cdr3_nt: TGTGCCAGCAGCCCCAGCAGCTCTGGAAACACCATATATTTT; cdr3_aa: CASSPSSSGNTIYF
clone_size: few; d_call: .; j_call: TRBJ1-5; v_call: TRBV6-1; cdr3_nt: TGTGCCAGCAGTGAAGGGGAGGGCGGACAGCCCCAGCATTTT; cdr3_aa: CASSEGEGGQPQHF
clone_size: .; d_call: TRBD2; j_call: TRBJ2-1; v_call: TRBV7-3; cdr3_nt: TGTGCCAGCAGCCAGGCCAGCGGGGGGGCGAGTTACAATGAGCAGTTCTTC; cdr3_aa: CASSQASGGASYNEQFF
clone_size: .; d_call: .; j_call: TRBJ2-3; v_call: TRBV6-2/TRBV6-3; cdr3_nt: TGTGCCAGCAGCGCCCGAGGGAACACAGATACGCAGTATTTT; cdr3_aa: CASSARGNTDTQYF
clone_size: .; d_call: TRBD1; j_call: TRBJ2-3; v_call: TRBV6-5; cdr3_nt: TGTGCCAGCAGCCCGACAGGGTTTAGCACAGATACGCAGTATTTT; cdr3_aa: CASSPTGFSTDTQYF
clone_size: .; d_call: TRBD1; j_call: TRBJ2-1; v_call: TRBV27; cdr3_nt: TGTGCCAGCAGTTCACAGGGGGGAAAATACAATGAGCAGTTCTTC; cdr3_aa: CASSSQGGKYNEQFF
clone_size: .; d_call: TRBD1; j_call: TRBJ2-3; v_call: TRBV5-5; cdr3_nt: TGTGCCAGCAGCTTGGATGGACAGGGGCTAGATACGCAGTATTTT; cdr3_aa: CASSLDGQGLDTQYF
clone_size: .; d_call: .; j_call: TRBJ2-7; v_call: TRBV4-3; cdr3_nt: TGCGCCAGCAGCTCGGGACAATATTCCTACGAGCAGTACTTC; cdr3_aa: CASSSGQYSYEQYF
clone_size: .; d_call: .; j_call: TRBJ2-5; v_call: TRBV18; cdr3_nt: TGTGCCAGCTCAAGTCCGGCAGCGGTAGAGACCCAGTACTTC; cdr3_aa: CASSSPAAVETQYF
clone_size: .; d_call: .; j_call: TRBJ1-3; v_call: TRBV6-5; cdr3_nt: TGTGCCAGCAGTTACCAAGGGGTGGGAAACACCATATATTTT; cdr3_aa: CASSYQGVGNTIYF
clone_size: .; d_call: .; j_call: TRBJ2-7; v_call: TRBV30; cdr3_nt: TGTGCCTGGAGTCCCGCCGGGCCCGGAATCTCCTACGAGCAGTACTTC; cdr3_aa: CAWSPAGPGISYEQYF
clone_size: few; d_call: .; j_call: TRBJ2-7; v_call: TRBV5-4; cdr3_nt: TGTGCCAGCAGCTTGTCGGGACGGGAGACCTACGAGCAGTACTTC; cdr3_aa: CASSLSGRETYEQYF